The 5 T cell receptor beta chains in this list originate from one sample, sequenced in a study of vaccination effects on CD4 cells after COVID-19. Clones were sequenced by immunoSEQ multiplex PCR, and TCRdb holds only the in-frame ones, with some missing. The data show tens of thousands of clones, with about 75% seen just once and 5% to 7.5% held by the top ten. Which antigens these TCRs recognize remains unknown. The authors isolated CD4+ T cells after more than eight days of culture. This individual contracted SARS-CoV-2 between March and December 2020, as verified by PCR. All study participants received two doses of BNT162b2 or mRNA-1273 vaccine. The source material was CD4+ T cells from PBMCs cultured without peptide, sampled after COVID-19 vaccination. The source is a human donor who had a prior SARS-CoV-2 infection.

This clone has more than one count but fewer than ten. The gene calls are TRBV5-1 and TRBJ2-7; 9 bases match TRBD2. Germline CDR1 SGHRS, CDR2 YFSETQ. The CDR3 runs 15 residues. V lost 5 bases and J lost 4; bases outside the gene matches: 10. The CDR3 region is CASSSSLAGPYEQYF. The CDR3 region has the DNA TGCGCCAGCAGTTCGAGCCTAGCGGGGCCTTACGAGCAGTACTTC. Based on the CDR3 plus reference TRBV5-1 and TRBJ2-7, the full variable domain is KAGVTQTPRYLIKTRGQQVTLSCSPISGHRSVSWYQQTPGQGLQFLFEYFSETQRNKGNFPGRFSGRQFSNSRSEMNVSTLELGDSALYLCASSSSLAGPYEQYFGPGTRLTVT.

In this sample, this clone turned up a few times. The rearrangement uses TRBV27 and TRBJ1-2; no clear D gene. Per germline, CDR1 MNHEY and CDR2 SMNVEV (reference sequence). CDR3 size: 13 residues. The ends were cut back, 6 bases at V and 10 bases at J, with 18 bases in the middle. The CDR3 reads CASSLPDRSYYTF. In DNA, the CDR3 is TGTGCCAGCAGCTTACCGGACCGCAGTTACTACACCTTC.

The chain carries TRBV7-2 and TRBJ2-3, with a tentative D call TRBD1 (5 bases). This CDR3 is built from 14 residues. The V gene's germline CDR1 is SGHTA and CDR2 FQGNSA. Trimming left V 2 bases short and J 1 base short, with 7 bases between. The chain's CDR3 is CASSLQQGTDTQYF. CDR3 nucleotides: TGTGCCAGCAGCTTACAACAGGGCACAGATACGCAGTATTTT.

This chain links TRBV10-3 with TRBJ2-3; 11 nucleotides match TRBD2. The CDR3 extends over 17 amino acids. V trimming: 2 bases; J trimming: 6 bases; junction bases outside the gene matches: 10. The germline V gene has CDR1 ENHRY and CDR2 SYGVKD. The CDR3 DNA reads as TGTGCCATCAGTGAGATGCCTAGCGGGGGGCTGGGGGATACGCAGTATTTT. Translation gives CAISEMPSGGLGDTQYF.

This chain joins TRBV7-2 and TRBJ2-1; 12 positions agree with TRBD2. The CDR3 totals 17 residues. Trimming cost V 5 bases and J 6 bases; bases outside gene matches: 11. Per germline, CDR1 SGHTA and CDR2 FQGNSA. CDR3 DNA sequence: TGTGCCAGCAGCCCACGACTAGCGGGAGTAAGGCGCAATGAGCAGTTCTTC. Protein: CASSPRLAGVRRNEQFF.